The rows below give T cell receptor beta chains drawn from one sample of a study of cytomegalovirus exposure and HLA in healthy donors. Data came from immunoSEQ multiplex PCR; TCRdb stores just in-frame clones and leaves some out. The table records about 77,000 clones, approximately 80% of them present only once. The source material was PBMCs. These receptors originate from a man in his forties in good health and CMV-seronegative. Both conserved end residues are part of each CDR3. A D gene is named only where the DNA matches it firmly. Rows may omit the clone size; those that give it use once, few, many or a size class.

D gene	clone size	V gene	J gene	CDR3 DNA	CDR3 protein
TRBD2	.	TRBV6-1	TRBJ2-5	TGTGCCAGCAGTGTTTCACCGGGGGGCCAAGAGACCCAGTACTTC	CASSVSPGGQETQYF
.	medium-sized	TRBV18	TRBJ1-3	TGTGCCAGCTCCCCCTCGGGGGATGCCATATATTTT	CASSPSGDAIYF
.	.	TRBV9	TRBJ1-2	TGTGCCAGCAGCGTAGGATCAGGGTTGGGCTATGGCTACACCTTC	CASSVGSGLGYGYTF
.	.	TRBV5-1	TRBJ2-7	TGCGCCAGCAGCCTGGCTTCGGGAGCCTACGAGCAGTACTTC	CASSLASGAYEQYF
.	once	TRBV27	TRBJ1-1	TGTGCCAGCAGTTTATTTCTGGACGGGTCCAGGGGATATGAAGCTTTCTTT	CASSLFLDGSRGYEAFF
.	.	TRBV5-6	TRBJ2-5	TGTGCCAGCAGCGTATCGCGGACCCAGTACTTC	CASSVSRTQYF
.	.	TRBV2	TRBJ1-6	TGTGCCAGCGCCCGGGGGGGTTCCTATAATTCACCCCTCCACTTT	CASARGGSYNSPLHF
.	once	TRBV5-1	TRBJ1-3	TGCGCCAGCAGCTTGGGGGCCAGCTCTGGAAACACCATATATTTT	CASSLGASSGNTIYF
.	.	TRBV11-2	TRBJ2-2	TGTGCCAGCAGCCCCCGGGGCACCGGGGAGCTGTTTTTT	CASSPRGTGELFF
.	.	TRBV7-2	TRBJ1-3	TGTGCCAGCAGCAGTGACAGACGAAACACCATATATTTT	CASSSDRRNTIYF
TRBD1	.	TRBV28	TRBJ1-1	TGTGCCAGCAGGCGGACGACCGGGACAGGGTTCTCTCGGAAGGGCACTGAAGCTTTCTTT	CASRRTTGTGFSRKGTEAFF
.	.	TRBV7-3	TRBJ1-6	TGTGCCAGCAGCTTGGCAGGGGTTAATTCACCCCTCCACTTT	CASSLAGVNSPLHF
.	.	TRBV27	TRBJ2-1	TGTGCCAGCAGCTCGTCGGGGGGCCGTGCCAATGAGCAGTTCTTC	CASSSSGGRANEQFF
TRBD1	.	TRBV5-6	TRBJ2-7	TGTGCCAGCAGCCGACGGGTCAGCGGACAGGAGTTTTACGAGCAGTACTTC	CASSRRVSGQEFYEQYF
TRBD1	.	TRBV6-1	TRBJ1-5	TGTGCCAGCAGTAGACCGGGACAGGATAATCAGCCCCAGCATTTT	CASSRPGQDNQPQHF
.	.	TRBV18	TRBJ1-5	TGTGCCAGCTCACCGACAGAACATCAGCCCCAGCATTTT	CASSPTEHQPQHF
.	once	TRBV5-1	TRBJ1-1	TGCGCCAGCAGCGGGGGCTGGGTCGACACTGAAGCTTTCTTT	CASSGGWVDTEAFF
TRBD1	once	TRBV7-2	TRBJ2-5	TGTGCCAGCAGCCCCGACAGGGCACGAGAGACCCAGTACTTC	CASSPDRARETQYF
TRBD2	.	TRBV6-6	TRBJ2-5	TGTGCCAGCAGTTACTCTATAGCGGGGGGCCAAGAGACCCAGTACTTC	CASSYSIAGGQETQYF
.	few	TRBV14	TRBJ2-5	TGTGCCAGCAGCCAAGAACGAGGAGAGACCCAGTACTTC	CASSQERGETQYF
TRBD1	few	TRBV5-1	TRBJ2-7	TGCGCCAGCAGCCTGGGACAGGGTAGGACCTACGAGCAGTACTTC	CASSLGQGRTYEQYF
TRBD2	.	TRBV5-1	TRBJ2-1	TGCGCCAGCAGCGTGGAGGGAGGGTCTGAGCAGTTCTTC	CASSVEGGSEQFF
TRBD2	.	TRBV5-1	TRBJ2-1	TGCGCCAGCAGCTTGGCCGAGGCCAGCGGGGGATACAATGAGCAGTTCTTC	CASSLAEASGGYNEQFF
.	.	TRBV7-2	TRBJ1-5	TGTGCCAGCAGCTTAGACAGGGTGGGCCAGCCCCAGCATTTT	CASSLDRVGQPQHF
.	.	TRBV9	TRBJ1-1	TGTGCCAGCAGCGTGGGACTCCGGACTGAAGCTTTCTTT	CASSVGLRTEAFF
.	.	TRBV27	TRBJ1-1	TGTGCCAGCAGTACAGAAGCCCGTGAAGCTTTCTTT	CASSTEAREAFF
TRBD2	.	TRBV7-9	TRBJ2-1	TGTGCCAGCAGCCTCGGGCTAGCGGAGTACAATGAGCAGTTCTTC	CASSLGLAEYNEQFF
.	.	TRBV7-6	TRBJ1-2	TGTGCCAGCGGCAGGGCCGCTAACTATGGCTACACCTTC	CASGRAANYGYTF
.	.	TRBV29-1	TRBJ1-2	TGCAGCGTTGAAGATAGGGGGTATGGCTACACCTTC	CSVEDRGYGYTF
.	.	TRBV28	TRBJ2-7	TGTGCCAGCAGTTCAGGGGCAGGGGCCTACGGGCAGTACTTC	CASSSGAGAYGQYF
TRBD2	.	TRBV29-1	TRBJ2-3	TGCAGCGTTGAGGGAGGGAGCACAGATACGCAGTATTTT	CSVEGGSTDTQYF
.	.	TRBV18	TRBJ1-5	TGTGCCAGCTCACCCCCCGTCTCTGCCAGCGGCAATCAGCCCCAGCATTTT	CASSPPVSASGNQPQHF
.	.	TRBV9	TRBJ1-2	TGTGCCAGCAGCGTAGTGTTGGGCTCTAACTATGGCTACACCTTC	CASSVVLGSNYGYTF
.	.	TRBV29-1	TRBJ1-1	TGCAGCGTTGAGGGCGGCAGGGCTGGATTTGAAGCTTTCTTT	CSVEGGRAGFEAFF
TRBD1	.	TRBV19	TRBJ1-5	TGTGCCAGTAGGGCCACGGGACAGGGCTCTTACAGCAATCAGCCCCAGCATTTT	CASRATGQGSYSNQPQHF
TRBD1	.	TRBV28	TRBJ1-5	TGTGCCAGCAGCATAACGGACAGGGAGAATCAGCCCCAGCATTTT	CASSITDRENQPQHF
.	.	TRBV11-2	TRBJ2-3	TGTGCCAGCATTATAGGGACCGGGAGACGCACAGATACGCAGTATTTT	CASIIGTGRRTDTQYF
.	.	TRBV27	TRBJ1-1	TGTGCCAGCAGTTTATACAGGACGTACACTGAAGCTTTCTTT	CASSLYRTYTEAFF
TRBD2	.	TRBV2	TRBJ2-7	TGTGCCAGCAGTGAAGCGGGGGGGGATTCCTACGAGCAGTACTTC	CASSEAGGDSYEQYF
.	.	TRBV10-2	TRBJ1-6	TGCGCCAGCAGGGAGACAGTGAATTCACCCCTCCACTTT	CASRETVNSPLHF
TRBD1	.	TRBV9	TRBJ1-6	TGTGCCAGCAGCGTATCGCACCAGGGGGATTCACCCCTCCACTTT	CASSVSHQGDSPLHF
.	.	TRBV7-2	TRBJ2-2	TGTGCCAGCGTAACAGGACCGAACACCGGGGAGCTGTTTTTT	CASVTGPNTGELFF
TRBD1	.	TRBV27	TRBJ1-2	TGTGCCAGCAGTTTATCGGGACAGGGCTATGGCTACACCTTC	CASSLSGQGYGYTF
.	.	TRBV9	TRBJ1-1	TGTGCCAGCAGCGTAGGCGGATCCACTGAAGCTTTCTTT	CASSVGGSTEAFF
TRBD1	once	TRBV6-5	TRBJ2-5	TGTGCCAGCAGTTTCGGGACAGCCGGGGAAGAGACCCAGTACTTC	CASSFGTAGEETQYF
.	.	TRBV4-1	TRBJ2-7	TGCGCCAGCAGCCAAGAAGGGGTTCTCTCCTACGAGCAGTACTTC	CASSQEGVLSYEQYF
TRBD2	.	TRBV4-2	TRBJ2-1	TGTGCCAGCAGCCATTATGGCCGGGGGGGGCAAGCGGCTGAGCAGTTCTTC	CASSHYGRGGQAAEQFF
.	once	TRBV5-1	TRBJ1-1	TGCGCCAGCAGAGGACAACCGAACACTGAAGCTTTCTTT	CASRGQPNTEAFF
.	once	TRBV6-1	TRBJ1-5	TGTGCCAGCAGTGAAGTCGGGTTAAGCAATCAGCCCCAGCATTTT	CASSEVGLSNQPQHF
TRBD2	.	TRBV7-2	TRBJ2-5	TGTGCCAGCAGCTTCCTAGCGGGGAACCAAGAGACCCAGTACTTC	CASSFLAGNQETQYF